One T cell receptor (beta chain) is described in this entry. A quantity of about 0.5 to 1 ug RNA underwent reverse transcription using random hexamers. Each CDR3 protein is one row after TCRdb ran MiXCR on the immunoSEQ multiplex PCR reads. Here the sample spans 200,000 to 250,000 distinct CDR3 sequences, about 95% being singletons. Germline assignment: CDR1 KGHSH and CDR2 LQKENI. There are 15 residues in the CDR3. Trimming cost V 0 bases and J 3 bases, with 12 bases left between them. This record belongs to a study of CD8 T cells in Susac syndrome. CD8+ and CD4+ blood T cells underwent TCR beta sequencing.

This TCR came from a human donor with multiple sclerosis. The chain employs TRBV18 and TRBJ2-7; D is uncertain. The sample taken for sequencing was CD4+ T cells from PBMCs. This CDR3 reads CASSPPGAGVYEQYF. The CDR3 DNA reads as TGTGCCAGCTCACCACCAGGAGCCGGCGTCTACGAGCAGTACTTC.